The 14 T cell receptor beta chains in this list originate from one sample, sequenced in a study of T cells in Graves' hyperthyroidism and ophthalmopathy. What was amplified from RNA transcripts were TCR beta CDR3 regions. The TCR CDR3 was amplified in a first-round RT-PCR using the HTBI primer set. MiXCR, run by TCRdb on the multiplex PCR reads, gives a single entry per CDR3 protein. The repertoire includes around 720,000 distinct CDR3 sequences, under 45% of them detected once, and more than 25% sits in the top ten. The sequenced sample was blood. These receptors all stem from a woman in her forties with Graves' hyperthyroidism.

The table lists this clonotype with a count of one. V usage is TRBV24-1 and J usage is TRBJ1-5; D not certain. Germline-derived CDR1 and CDR2 are KGHDR and SFDVKD. This CDR3 is 12 amino acids long. Trimming pared 6 bases from V and 11 bases from J, leaving 13 bases between. CDR3 DNA: TGTGCCACCAGTCACTACGAGGAGACCCAGCATTTT. This encodes CATSHYEETQHF.

The sample holds many counts of this clonotype. This sequence joins TRBV9 and TRBJ2-2; no clear D. The V gene's germline CDR1 is SGDLS and CDR2 YYNGEE. The CDR3 length is 12 residues. V lost 2 bases to trimming and J lost 8 bases, with 7 bases between them. CDR3 sequence: CASSVRPGELFF. The CDR3 DNA is TGTGCCAGCAGCGTCAGACCGGGGGAGCTGTTTTTT.

V gene TRBV25-1 combines with J gene TRBJ1-3; 9 nucleotides align to TRBD1. The CDR3 covers 12 residues. Germline V gene sequence: CDR1 MGHDK, CDR2 SYGVNS. In DNA, the CDR3 is TGTGCTAGAGGGACAGGGGGAAACACCATATATTTT. Translation: CARGTGGNTIYF.

J is TRBJ1-2 and V is TRBV7-2; 8 bases map to TRBD1. Losses at the gene ends were 5 bases for V and 7 bases for J; bases not matched to a gene: 12. The CDR3 totals 15 residues. CDR1 and CDR2 (germline): SGHTA, FQGNSA. CDR3 sequence: CASSQSTGDYGGYTF. The CDR3 DNA follows: TGTGCCAGCAGCCAGTCGACAGGGGATTATGGTGGCTACACCTTC.

The chain couples TRBV6-1 to TRBJ1-2; weak D call: TRBD1 (5 bases). The CDR3 covers 15 residues. V lost 2 bases and J 4 bases, leaving 14 bases between the germline ends. The germline V gene encodes CDR1 MNHNS and CDR2 SASEGT. CDR3 protein: CASSETFRGIYGYTF. CDR3 sequence (DNA): TGTGCCAGCAGTGAAACATTCCGGGGGATCTATGGCTACACCTTC.

This clonotype has a handful of counts. This clone may be a read error of a much larger clone one base away. The CDR3 here is CASRRDVNTEAFF. The CDR3 DNA reads as TGTGCCAGCAGGAGGGACGTGAACACTGAAGCTTTCTTT. The rearrangement joins TRBV2 to TRBJ1-1; D may be TRBD1 (5 bases). Per germline, CDR1 SNHLY and CDR2 FYNNEI. The CDR3 loop spans 13 amino acids. V was trimmed by 6 bases and J by 0 bases, leaving 8 bases between them. Full variable domain (outside the CDR3, taken from reference TRBV2 and TRBJ1-1): EPEVTQTPSHQVTQMGQEVILRCVPISNHLYFYWYRQILGQKVEFLVSFYNNEISEKSEIFDDQFSVERPDGSNFTLKIRSTKLEDSAMYFCASRRDVNTEAFFGQGTRLTVV.

This clonotype has a count of ten or more. The chain employs TRBV7-2 and TRBJ1-5, with TRBD1 matching over 8 bases. Germline V gives CDR1 SGHTA, CDR2 FQGNSA. The CDR3 sequence is 14 residues long. V trimming: 10 bases; J trimming: 0 bases; junction bases outside the gene matches: 5. The DNA for the CDR3 is TGTGCCACTGGACAGGGATATAGCAATCAGCCCCAGCATTTT. This translates into CATGQGYSNQPQHF.

This clonotype was found many times. V gene TRBV6-5 combines with J gene TRBJ2-5; D is ambiguous. The CDR3 runs to 13 residues. Trimming shortened V by 5 bases and J by 4 bases, and 11 bases separated the two germline ends. Germline CDR1 reads MNHEY; CDR2 reads SVGAGI. CDR3 sequence: CASSRVVGETQYF. The CDR3 coding sequence is TGTGCCAGCAGTCGGGTGGTTGGAGAGACCCAGTACTTC.

Concerning this clonotype: An end of the junction does not agree with germline; a read error may underlie this. The genes are TRBV19 and TRBJ1-1; the match to TRBD1 covers 9 bases. Germline V CDR1 and CDR2: LNHDA, SQIVND (reference sequence). The CDR3 totals 15 residues. CDR3: CASSPRDRVVREAIF. The CDR3 bases are TGTGCCAGTAGTCCCCGGGACAGGGTGGTTCGTGAAGCTATCTTT.

This clonotype came up a few times. The chain couples TRBV2 to TRBJ1-2; tentatively, D is TRBD1 (6 bases). Germline V gene data show CDR1 as SNHLY and CDR2 as FYNNEI. CDR3 length equals 14 residues. Trimming removed 4 bases at V and 2 bases at J, with 11 bases between. The CDR3: CASSVAGANYGYTF. The CDR3 nucleotides are TGTGCCAGCAGTGTTGCAGGGGCGAACTATGGCTACACCTTC.

The chain uses TRBV10-3 and TRBJ2-2, with 9 bases that match TRBD1. The CDR3 has 18 amino acids. Per germline, CDR1 ENHRY and CDR2 SYGVKD. The junction had 7 bases not matched to a gene; V was cut back by 2 bases and J by 0 bases. CDR3 nucleotide sequence: TGTGCCATCAGTGAGAAAGTGGACAGGGGAGCGAACACCGGGGAGCTGTTTTTT. Residues: CAISEKVDRGANTGELFF.

This chain joins TRBV29-1 and TRBJ1-1, with 10 bases identical to TRBD1. The CDR3 runs to 13 residues. V lost 6 bases and J lost 5; bases outside the gene matches: 6. CDR1 and CDR2 (germline): SQVTM, ANQGSEA. In nucleotides, the CDR3 is TGCAGCGTCGGGACAGGGGCCGGGACTGAAGCTTTCTTT. It translates to CSVGTGAGTEAFF.

This clonotype appeared once. The chain uses TRBV29-1 and TRBJ2-2, with TRBD1 matching 9 bases. The V gene's germline CDR1 is SQVTM and CDR2 ANQGSEA. V was clipped by 2 bases and J by 4 bases; unmatched bases: 5. The CDR3 is made up of 15 amino acids. The CDR3 loop is CSVETGGAGTGELFF. CDR3 DNA: TGCAGCGTTGAAACAGGGGGCGCGGGCACCGGGGAGCTGTTTTTT.

The chain has TRBV2 and TRBJ1-2; D is unresolved. CDR3 length: 14 residues. V was cut by 8 bases and J by 0 bases, with 13 bases left in between. CDR1 is SNHLY and CDR2 is FYNNEI in the germline V gene. Here the CDR3 reads CASVEAGTNYGYTF. The CDR3 DNA is TGTGCCAGCGTTGAGGCCGGTACTAACTATGGCTACACCTTC. Full variable domain (outside the CDR3, taken from reference TRBV2 and TRBJ1-2): EPEVTQTPSHQVTQMGQEVILRCVPISNHLYFYWYRQILGQKVEFLVSFYNNEISEKSEIFDDQFSVERPDGSNFTLKIRSTKLEDSAMYFCASVEAGTNYGYTFGSGTRLTVV.